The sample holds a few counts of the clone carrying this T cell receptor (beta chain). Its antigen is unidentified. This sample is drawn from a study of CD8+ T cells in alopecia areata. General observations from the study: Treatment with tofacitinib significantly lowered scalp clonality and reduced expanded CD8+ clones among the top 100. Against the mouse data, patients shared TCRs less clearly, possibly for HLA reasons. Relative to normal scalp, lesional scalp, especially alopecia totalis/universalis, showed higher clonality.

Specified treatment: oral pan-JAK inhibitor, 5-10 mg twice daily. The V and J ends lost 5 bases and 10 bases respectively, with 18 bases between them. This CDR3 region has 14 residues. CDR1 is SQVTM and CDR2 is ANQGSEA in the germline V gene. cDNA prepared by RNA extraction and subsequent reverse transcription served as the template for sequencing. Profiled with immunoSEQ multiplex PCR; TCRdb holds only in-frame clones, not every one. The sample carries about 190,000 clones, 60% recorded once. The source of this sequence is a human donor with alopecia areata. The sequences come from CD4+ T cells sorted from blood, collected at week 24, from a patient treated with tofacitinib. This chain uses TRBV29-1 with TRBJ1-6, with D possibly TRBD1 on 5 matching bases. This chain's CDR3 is CSVSPGPGGSPLHF. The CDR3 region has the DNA TGCAGCGTTTCTCCGGGACCTGGGGGATCACCCCTCCACTTT.